The 16 T cell receptor beta chains below come from one sample, sequenced in a study of molecular identifiers for immune sequencing clone quantification. MiXCR, run by TCRdb on the PCR reads, gives a single entry per CDR3 protein. The sample contains about 640,000 distinct CDR3 sequences, approximately 20% of which appear only once. Sequencing input: naive CD8+ T cells from blood, with Jurkat cell RNA spiked in. The subset: FACS-sorted CD8+CD4-CCR7+CD45RA+ naive T cells. The receptors originated from a human donor in good health. Some libraries in this study had Jurkat cell RNA spiked in.

This clonotype was counted ten times or more. The chain carries TRBV6-5 and TRBJ2-1; D possibly corresponds to TRBD2 (5 bases). Per germline, CDR1 MNHEY and CDR2 SVGAGI. Trimming shortened V by 4 bases and J by 7 bases, and 8 bases separated the two germline ends. This CDR3 region has 12 residues. CDR3 protein: CASSSGENEQFF. The CDR3, as DNA: TGTGCCAGCAGTTCCGGGGAAAATGAGCAGTTCTTC.

This clonotype was counted at least ten times. V gene TRBV5-4 combines with J gene TRBJ1-2, with a weak D call TRBD1 (5 bases). The CDR3 runs to 14 residues. Per germline, CDR1 SGHNT and CDR2 YYREEE (reference sequence). V was clipped by 4 bases and J by 0 bases, with 10 bases between them. The CDR3 sequence: CASSKDTANYGYTF. CDR3 in DNA: TGTGCCAGCAGCAAGGACACCGCTAACTATGGCTACACCTTC.

This clonotype has at least ten counts. The chain links TRBV7-9 to TRBJ1-4, with D hard to call. This CDR3 is 15 amino acids long. V was clipped by 1 base and J by 0 bases, with 6 bases between them. Germline CDR1 and CDR2: SEHNR and FQNEAQ (reference sequence). DNA of the CDR3: TGTGCCAGCAGCTTAGGGCCGGCAACTAATGAAAAACTGTTTTTT. This codes for CASSLGPATNEKLFF.

This clonotype occurred many times. This chain connects TRBV6-5 to TRBJ2-7, with 8 bases matching TRBD1. CDR1 is MNHEY, CDR2 SVGAGI, per germline. The CDR3 has 14 residues. The V gene end was trimmed by 4 bases and the J gene end by 2 bases; junction bases not matched to a gene: 4. For the CDR3, the DNA is TGTGCCAGCAGTTCGACAGGGGAGGCCTACGAGCAGTACTTC. It encodes CASSSTGEAYEQYF.

As concerns this clonotype: Possible read error: a much larger clone is one base away. This chain uses TRBV12-3 or TRBV12-4 with TRBJ2-1; the D is unclear. This CDR3 has 14 amino acids. The CDR3 region is CAGSLLLTYNEQFF. In DNA, the CDR3 is TGTGCCGGCAGTTTACTGCTAACCTACAATGAGCAGTTCTTC.

In this sample, this clonotype turned up many times. The rearrangement links TRBV10-3 to TRBJ1-1, with D unclear. This CDR3 is 12 amino acids long. Germline V gene lookup returns CDR1 ENHRY and CDR2 SYGVKD. The V gene lost 3 bases and the J gene lost 2 bases, with 4 bases spanning the gap. The DNA of the CDR3 is TGTGCCATCAGTGACACTAACACTGAAGCTTTCTTT. Translating gives CAISDTNTEAFF.

The table lists this clonotype with many counts. CDR3 sequence: CASGRGFGVFGTEAFF. DNA of the CDR3: TGTGCCAGCGGCAGGGGGTTTGGTGTTTTTGGCACTGAAGCTTTCTTT. The genes are TRBV21-1 and TRBJ1-1; the table's D call TRBD1 went unverified against the DNA. TRBV21-1 is marked as a pseudogene. The CDR3 consists of 16 residues.

This clonotype was counted at least ten times. The chain is built from TRBV18 and TRBJ2-7; D is possibly TRBD1 (6 bases). Germline lookup yields CDR1 KGHSH and CDR2 LQKENI. The CDR3 is made up of 13 amino acids. Trimming removed 3 bases from V and 6 bases from J, with 12 bases in between. The CDR3 DNA is TGTGCCAGCTCACCTCCGTCAGGGGTCGAGCAGTACTTC. Its protein product is CASSPPSGVEQYF.

The chain is built from TRBV11-2 and TRBJ2-3, with D perhaps given as TRBD1 or TRBD2 (6 bases each). V lost 5 bases and J lost 2, with 17 bases in between. Germline CDR1 and CDR2: SGHAT and FQNNGV. CDR3 length: 16 amino acids. CDR3 nucleotide sequence: TGTGCCAGCAGCCCCGTAGGGGGAGGTGACACAGATACGCAGTATTTT. This sequence encodes CASSPVGGGDTDTQYF.

This clonotype was seen many times. This chain joins TRBV27 and TRBJ2-7, with 9 nucleotides matching TRBD2. The junction had 7 bases not matched to a gene; V was cut back by 3 bases and J by 4 bases. Germline V gene sequence: CDR1 MNHEY, CDR2 SMNVEV (reference sequence). This CDR3 contains 15 residues. CDR3 protein: CASSFSVAGAYEQYF. CDR3 nucleotides: TGTGCCAGCAGTTTTTCCGTAGCGGGGGCTTACGAGCAGTACTTC.

This clonotype was observed at least ten times. V usage is TRBV20-1 and J usage is TRBJ2-7; D perhaps matches TRBD2 (6 bases). The CDR3 totals 10 residues. Trimming stripped 6 bases from V and 9 bases from J, with 12 bases between. Germline CDR1 and CDR2: DFQATT and SNEGSKA (reference sequence). In DNA, the CDR3 is TGCAGTGCGCTCCCCGGGGGGCAGTACTTC. It is translated as CSALPGGQYF.

This chain uses TRBV13 with TRBJ2-1; D could derive from TRBD1 or TRBD2 (5 bases each). The germline V gene encodes CDR1 PRHDT and CDR2 FYEKMQ (reference sequence). V was shortened by 4 bases and J by 12 bases, with 25 bases between the two germline ends. CDR3 length: 16 residues. The DNA for the CDR3 is TGTGCCAGCAGCTCCAGTGCCGAGGGGTACCCATCGGGGCAGTTCTTC. Protein: CASSSSAEGYPSGQFF.

This clonotype was seen at least ten times. J is TRBJ2-5 and V is TRBV6-5; the D is unclear. The V and J ends lost 0 bases and 5 bases respectively, with 13 bases between them. The CDR3 loop spans 15 amino acids. From germline, CDR1 is MNHEY and CDR2 SVGAGI. CDR3 protein: CASSYSQLPRETQYF. The CDR3 DNA follows: TGTGCCAGCAGTTACTCGCAGCTTCCTCGGGAGACCCAGTACTTC.

A note on this clonotype: A read error may account for a junction end that differs from germline. The rearrangement joins TRBV4-1 to TRBJ2-3, with D possibly matching TRBD2 (5 bases). This CDR3 spans 14 amino acids. Per the germline V gene, CDR1 is MGHRA and CDR2 is YSYEKL. Here the CDR3 reads CASSQVRRVDMQYF. CDR3 bases: TGCGCCAGCAGCCAAGTGAGGCGGGTAGATATGCAGTATTTT.

This sequence joins TRBV5-6 and TRBJ2-7, with a weak D call TRBD1 (5 bases). Trimming cost V 2 bases and J 5 bases, with 11 bases left between them. The CDR3 extends over 13 amino acids. Germline CDR1 reads SGHDT; CDR2 reads YYEEEE. This CDR3 is CASSLGVMDEQYF. In DNA form, the CDR3 reads TGTGCCAGCAGCTTAGGGGTAATGGACGAGCAGTACTTC.

The genes are TRBV19 and TRBJ1-2, with D perhaps TRBD1 (6 bases). V shed 6 bases and J shed 3 bases, with 11 bases lying between them. CDR1 and CDR2 from the germline V gene are LNHDA and SQIVND (reference sequence). The CDR3 extends over 13 amino acids. This chain's CDR3 is CASRFAGDYGYTF. CDR3 coding DNA: TGTGCCAGTAGGTTTGCAGGGGACTATGGCTACACCTTC.